This T cell receptor (beta chain) was retrieved from a study of PD-1 blockade in classical Hodgkin lymphoma (dated by TCRdb to 2018 to 2021). Some background on the complete study: Nivolumab dosing was 3 mg/kg intravenously every 2 weeks, continuing until either disease progression or unacceptable toxicity. The study used TCR beta sequencing and CyTOF to define a peripheral blood immune signature of response to PD-1 blockade in classical Hodgkin lymphoma. The paper as a whole reports these results and caveats: Baseline TCR diversity was reported to be lower in newly diagnosed patients than in healthy donors and to be lower still in relapsed/refractory patients. CD4+ but not CD8+ TCR diversity rose significantly by C4D1 (p=0.0027 vs p=0.16), most apparent in complete responders (p=0.02). Patients starting nivolumab less than 1 year after ASCT had lower diversity and were excluded from later analyses to avoid confounding by immune reconstitution. The study was limited to a single clinical trial cohort, and causes of repertoire differences, possibly disease activity or prior therapy, remained undefined. Among trial patients, those achieving complete response had baseline diversity similar to that of newly diagnosed patients, while diversity was significantly lower in partial responders and progressors.

Genomic DNA was extracted with the Qiagen DNeasy kit from unsorted PBMCs and from negatively selected CD4+ and CD8+ fractions. Amplification of TCR beta CDR3 regions was done by immunoSEQ multiplex PCR with primers that anneal to V and J segments. A synthetic immune receptor repertoire was used to minimize amplification bias, and any remaining bias was removed computationally after sequencing. The published analysis was carried out like this. Custom Python scripts were used to quantify repertoire diversity as the Shannon entropy index. Unsorted, CD4+ and CD8+ repertoires were analyzed separately, except in combined analyses where CD4+ and CD8+ sequences were merged in silico. Clonal expansion was defined as a frequency increase of at least 2-fold after treatment compared with C1D1, and clones undetected at baseline were assigned a pseudocount of 0.5. Clones with 0 or 1 copy at C1D1 were classified as singleton clones, and clones with 2 or more copies were classified as non-singleton clones. By matching protein sequences in sorted samples from the same patient, clones expanded in unsorted samples were annotated as CD4+, CD8+ or unknown. Wilcoxon tests on paired samples were used to test changes in diversity from C1D1 to C4D1. TCRdb's version of the immuneACCESS table is confined to in-frame rearrangements and falls short of the full clone set. An unresolved V gene accounts for under half of the shortfall where checked; the remainder is of unknown origin. The V and J calls and clone size come from that table; D and trimming were worked out from the DNA. Recorded for this sample are about 18,000 clones; over 70% of them occurred a single time. Around 1.9% of the sample rests with the top ten.

The germline ends are 8 bases apart after V is trimmed by 1 base and J by 1 base. Reading from cysteine to phenylalanine, the CDR3 counts 14 amino acids. The sequence is cut down to CDR3 DNA, 42 bases in frame from base 1. Reading the germline V gene gives CDR1 SGHAT and CDR2 FQNNGV. The time point label, read with the paper, signifies: cycle 4 day 1 (C4D1), after more than five weeks of nivolumab. Every trial patient had relapsed after autologous stem cell transplantation, and cohorts A, B and C differed in prior brentuximab vedotin exposure. Magnetic negative selection with a Miltenyi CD4+ T cell isolation kit was used to purify CD4+ T cells from thawed PBMCs. A total of 50 to 70 patients with relapsed/refractory classical Hodgkin lymphoma made up the trial cohort, and each patient's best overall response was complete response, partial response or progressive disease. Single-agent nivolumab was administered to trial patients in the multi-cohort phase II CheckMate 205 trial. An independent review committee assessed best overall response by applying the 2007 International Working Group response criteria. Trial PBMCs were collected just before the start of nivolumab (C1D1) and during therapy at cycle 2 day 1 and cycle 4 day 1. Peripheral blood was collected in 8 mL Vacutainer Cell Preparation Tubes, from which PBMCs were isolated by centrifugation and then cryopreserved. Purified CD4+ and CD8+ fractions were prepared only for cases with an additional available PBMC sample. On LS columns in a quadroMACS separator, the magnetically labelled cells were depleted, and the flow-through was collected as the purified fraction.

Comment on this clone: Which antigen it targets is not known. No base-level quality is on record; no much larger clone is a single base apart.

The sequenced sample was CD4+ T cells from blood, obtained before the fourth cycle of nivolumab. The source of this sequence is a human donor with classical Hodgkin lymphoma. This chain joins TRBV11-2 to TRBJ2-7; no D segment can be confidently identified. The base sequence is TGTGCCAGCAGCTTAGTCGGCGGTTCCTACGAGCAGTACTTC. It translates to CASSLVGGSYEQYF.